The rows below give T cell receptor beta chains drawn from one sample of a study of cytomegalovirus exposure and HLA in healthy donors. Repertoires were generated with immunoSEQ multiplex PCR, while TCRdb's copy carries only in-frame clones and drops some. The table has 150,000 to 200,000 clones, 82% seen once; the top ten hold more than 1.3%. Sequencing was performed on PBMCs. The origin of the receptors is a girl aged 5-17 years in good health and CMV-seropositive. The CDR3 runs from the conserved cysteine through the conserved F or W. D genes are given only for firm matches. Size is stated for part of the rows, as once, few or many counts, or as a class when the clone is expanded.

CDR3 length: 13
clone size: few
V gene: TRBV2
D gene: .
J gene: TRBJ2-1
CDR3 DNA: TGTGCCAGCAGAGAAGACAGTTACAATGAGCAGTTCTTC
CDR3 protein: CASREDSYNEQFF

CDR3 length: 18
clone size: .
V gene: TRBV13
D gene: .
J gene: TRBJ2-2
CDR3 DNA: TGTGCCAGCAGCTTGGGGGCTAGGAGGGGGCCTAACACCGGGGAGCTGTTTTTT
CDR3 protein: CASSLGARRGPNTGELFF

CDR3 length: 16
clone size: .
V gene: TRBV27
D gene: TRBD2
J gene: TRBJ2-1
CDR3 DNA: TGTGCCAGCAGTTCACTCGGGACTAGCGGAGCCAATGAGCAGTTCTTC
CDR3 protein: CASSSLGTSGANEQFF

CDR3 length: 13
clone size: .
V gene: TRBV30
D gene: .
J gene: TRBJ2-7
CDR3 DNA: TGTGCCTGGAGTGTAGGGGTCCTTTACGAGCAGTACTTC
CDR3 protein: CAWSVGVLYEQYF

CDR3 length: 13
clone size: .
V gene: TRBV10-3
D gene: .
J gene: TRBJ2-5
CDR3 DNA: TGTGCCATCAGTGAGGGGCAGAAAGAGACCCAGTACTTC
CDR3 protein: CAISEGQKETQYF

CDR3 length: 16
clone size: .
V gene: TRBV13
D gene: TRBD2
J gene: TRBJ2-7
CDR3 DNA: TGTGCCAGCAGCTTAAGGGCTAGCGGGGCGTCCTACGAGCAGTACTTC
CDR3 protein: CASSLRASGASYEQYF

CDR3 length: 16
clone size: .
V gene: TRBV11-2
D gene: TRBD2
J gene: TRBJ2-1
CDR3 DNA: TGTGCCAGCAGCACTAGCGGGGGGATTTCCTACAATGAGCAGTTCTTC
CDR3 protein: CASSTSGGISYNEQFF

CDR3 length: 17
clone size: once
V gene: TRBV6-4
D gene: TRBD1
J gene: TRBJ1-3
CDR3 DNA: TGTGCCAGCAGTGACGCCCGACAGGGAATGGAGGGAAACACCATATATTTT
CDR3 protein: CASSDARQGMEGNTIYF

CDR3 length: 14
clone size: once
V gene: TRBV7-2
D gene: .
J gene: TRBJ1-1
CDR3 DNA: TGTGCCAGCAGCTTACAGGGGCTGGGAACTGAAGCTTTCTTT
CDR3 protein: CASSLQGLGTEAFF

CDR3 length: 15
clone size: .
V gene: TRBV5-8
D gene: .
J gene: TRBJ1-5
CDR3 DNA: TGTGCCAGCAGGCACACAGAGTATAGCAATCAGCCCCAGCATTTT
CDR3 protein: CASRHTEYSNQPQHF

CDR3 length: 15
clone size: few
V gene: TRBV9
D gene: .
J gene: TRBJ1-3
CDR3 DNA: TGTGCCAGCAGCGACCCCCGGGGGGGGCGCGGCGCCATATATTTT
CDR3 protein: CASSDPRGGRGAIYF

CDR3 length: 13
clone size: few
V gene: TRBV7-6
D gene: TRBD1
J gene: TRBJ1-4
CDR3 DNA: TGTGCCAGCAGCGGGGGGACAGCGGAAAAACTGTTTTTT
CDR3 protein: CASSGGTAEKLFF

CDR3 length: 13
clone size: .
V gene: TRBV19
D gene: .
J gene: TRBJ2-4
CDR3 DNA: TGTGCCAGTAGCCGGGAGGCCAAAAACATTCAGTACTTC
CDR3 protein: CASSREAKNIQYF

CDR3 length: 16
clone size: .
V gene: TRBV7-9
D gene: .
J gene: TRBJ1-4
CDR3 DNA: TGTGCCAGCAGCAGAGAAACAGGGTCAACTAATGAAAAACTGTTTTTT
CDR3 protein: CASSRETGSTNEKLFF

CDR3 length: 15
clone size: once
V gene: TRBV7-2
D gene: .
J gene: TRBJ1-1
CDR3 DNA: TGTGCCAGCAGCTTAGTATCTGCAGGGAACACTGAAGCTTTCTTT
CDR3 protein: CASSLVSAGNTEAFF

CDR3 length: 13
clone size: .
V gene: TRBV7-3
D gene: .
J gene: TRBJ2-3
CDR3 DNA: TGTGCCAGCAGCTTACGGGGGGCCGATACGCAGTATTTT
CDR3 protein: CASSLRGADTQYF

CDR3 length: 14
clone size: .
V gene: TRBV9
D gene: .
J gene: TRBJ2-7
CDR3 DNA: TGTGCCAGCAGCGTAGATCGGGGGGCGACCGAGCAGTACTTC
CDR3 protein: CASSVDRGATEQYF

CDR3 length: 14
clone size: .
V gene: TRBV27
D gene: TRBD2
J gene: TRBJ2-7
CDR3 DNA: TGTGCCAGCAGTATAGCGGGAGTACGGTACGAGCAGTACTTC
CDR3 protein: CASSIAGVRYEQYF

CDR3 length: 15
clone size: .
V gene: TRBV27
D gene: TRBD2
J gene: TRBJ2-5
CDR3 DNA: TGTGCCAGCAGTTCGGGACTAGCGGCACAAGAGACCCAGTACTTC
CDR3 protein: CASSSGLAAQETQYF

CDR3 length: 15
clone size: .
V gene: TRBV5-1
D gene: TRBD1
J gene: TRBJ2-3
CDR3 DNA: TGCGCCAGCAGCGCACAGGGGGCCCGCACAGATACGCAGTATTTT
CDR3 protein: CASSAQGARTDTQYF

CDR3 length: 16
clone size: .
V gene: TRBV30
D gene: TRBD2
J gene: TRBJ2-1
CDR3 DNA: TGTGCCTGGAGTGCACTTAGCGGGAGGGCCCTCAATGAGCAGTTCTTC
CDR3 protein: CAWSALSGRALNEQFF

CDR3 length: 14
clone size: .
V gene: TRBV28
D gene: .
J gene: TRBJ1-1
CDR3 DNA: TGTGCCAGCAGTTTATTCGGGGTAGCTGCTGAAGCTTTCTTT
CDR3 protein: CASSLFGVAAEAFF

CDR3 length: 14
clone size: .
V gene: TRBV25-1
D gene: TRBD2
J gene: TRBJ2-5
CDR3 DNA: TGTGCCAGCAGTCTCCGGGACTATCAAGAGACCCAGTACTTC
CDR3 protein: CASSLRDYQETQYF

CDR3 length: 14
clone size: once
V gene: TRBV7-9
D gene: .
J gene: TRBJ1-1
CDR3 DNA: TGTGCCAGCAGCTTAGGGGCAATCCGCACTGAAGCTTTCTTT
CDR3 protein: CASSLGAIRTEAFF

CDR3 length: 14
clone size: once
V gene: TRBV6-5
D gene: TRBD1
J gene: TRBJ2-5
CDR3 DNA: TGTGCCAGCAGTCATTCGAGGGGGCCCGAGACCCAGTACTTC
CDR3 protein: CASSHSRGPETQYF

CDR3 length: 15
clone size: .
V gene: TRBV6-5
D gene: TRBD2
J gene: TRBJ2-1
CDR3 DNA: TGTGCCAGTCGCTTTAGCGGGGGCTCCTACAATGAGCAGTTCTTC
CDR3 protein: CASRFSGGSYNEQFF

CDR3 length: 17
clone size: .
V gene: TRBV7-2
D gene: TRBD1
J gene: TRBJ2-1
CDR3 DNA: TGTGCCAGCAGCTCCCAATCCGGGACAGGAAGGGACAATGAGCAGTTCTTC
CDR3 protein: CASSSQSGTGRDNEQFF

CDR3 length: 13
clone size: .
V gene: TRBV19
D gene: TRBD1
J gene: TRBJ2-7
CDR3 DNA: TGTGCCAGTAGTATGAACAGGGGCTACGAGCAGTACTTC
CDR3 protein: CASSMNRGYEQYF

CDR3 length: 14
clone size: few
V gene: TRBV6-1
D gene: TRBD1
J gene: TRBJ1-5
CDR3 DNA: TGTGCCAGCAGCCTACAGGGGGCGAACCAGCCCCAGCATTTT
CDR3 protein: CASSLQGANQPQHF

CDR3 length: 15
clone size: .
V gene: TRBV4-1
D gene: .
J gene: TRBJ1-5
CDR3 DNA: TGCGCCAGCAGCCAAGATCCTTCCGAGAATCAGCCCCAGCATTTT
CDR3 protein: CASSQDPSENQPQHF

CDR3 length: 12
clone size: .
V gene: TRBV19
D gene: TRBD1
J gene: TRBJ1-5
CDR3 DNA: TGTGCCAGTACCAGGGGGAATCAGCCCCAGCATTTT
CDR3 protein: CASTRGNQPQHF

CDR3 length: 13
clone size: .
V gene: TRBV28
D gene: .
J gene: TRBJ1-2
CDR3 DNA: TGTGCCAGCAGTTTCGAGGGCTCACGGGGCTACACCTTC
CDR3 protein: CASSFEGSRGYTF

CDR3 length: 14
clone size: .
V gene: TRBV7-9
D gene: TRBD1
J gene: TRBJ1-1
CDR3 DNA: TGTGCCAGCAGCCCGTACAGGGGTGACACTGAAGCTTTCTTT
CDR3 protein: CASSPYRGDTEAFF

CDR3 length: 17
clone size: .
V gene: TRBV6-4
D gene: TRBD1
J gene: TRBJ1-1
CDR3 DNA: TGTGCCAGCAGTCCTTCGTATTCACAGGGGGTTCCGACTGAAGCTTTCTTT
CDR3 protein: CASSPSYSQGVPTEAFF

CDR3 length: 16
clone size: few
V gene: TRBV15
D gene: TRBD2
J gene: TRBJ2-5
CDR3 DNA: TGTGCCACCAGCAGAGGACTAGCGGGAGGGCGGGAGACCCAGTACTTC
CDR3 protein: CATSRGLAGGRETQYF

CDR3 length: 17
clone size: .
V gene: TRBV10-3
D gene: TRBD1
J gene: TRBJ2-5
CDR3 DNA: TGTGCCATCAGTGAGACCATCGGGACAGGGTGGGCAGAGACCCAGTACTTC
CDR3 protein: CAISETIGTGWAETQYF

CDR3 length: 18
clone size: .
V gene: TRBV28
D gene: TRBD2
J gene: TRBJ2-1
CDR3 DNA: TGTGCCAGCAGTTTACCCCCCTTTCTAGCGGGGAGAAACAATGAGCAGTTCTTC
CDR3 protein: CASSLPPFLAGRNNEQFF

CDR3 length: 17
clone size: .
V gene: TRBV15
D gene: TRBD1
J gene: TRBJ1-4
CDR3 DNA: TGTGCCACCAGCAGAGAATTAACAGGGGTAACTAATGAAAAACTGTTTTTT
CDR3 protein: CATSRELTGVTNEKLFF

CDR3 length: 14
clone size: .
V gene: TRBV30
D gene: TRBD2
J gene: TRBJ2-1
CDR3 DNA: TGTGCCTGGGCAGCGGGAGCTGGCTACAATGAGCAGTTCTTC
CDR3 protein: CAWAAGAGYNEQFF

CDR3 length: 16
clone size: .
V gene: TRBV5-1
D gene: TRBD2
J gene: TRBJ2-1
CDR3 DNA: TGCGCCAGCAGCTTGGGACTAGCGGGGGTATACAATGAGCAGTTCTTC
CDR3 protein: CASSLGLAGVYNEQFF

CDR3 length: 13
clone size: .
V gene: TRBV30
D gene: .
J gene: TRBJ1-2
CDR3 DNA: TGTGCCTGGAGTGGAACGGGGGGGGGAGGCTACACCTTC
CDR3 protein: CAWSGTGGGGYTF

CDR3 length: 13
clone size: .
V gene: TRBV30
D gene: .
J gene: TRBJ1-3
CDR3 DNA: TGTGCCTGGAATGGGGGGTGGGGAAACACCATATATTTT
CDR3 protein: CAWNGGWGNTIYF

CDR3 length: 17
clone size: once
V gene: TRBV28
D gene: TRBD2
J gene: TRBJ2-3
CDR3 DNA: TGTGCCAGCAGGCAAGCGACTAGCGGGAGGAAATGGGATACGCAGTATTTT
CDR3 protein: CASRQATSGRKWDTQYF

CDR3 length: 15
clone size: few
V gene: TRBV5-1
D gene: TRBD2
J gene: TRBJ2-7
CDR3 DNA: TGCGCCAGCAGCTTGTCTAGCGGGAGCACCTACGAGCAGTACTTC
CDR3 protein: CASSLSSGSTYEQYF

CDR3 length: 17
clone size: .
V gene: TRBV28
D gene: .
J gene: TRBJ1-1
CDR3 DNA: TGTGCCAGCACCCCCCAAGTAGGGGGGGGCCTAGTCACTGAAGCTTTCTTT
CDR3 protein: CASTPQVGGGLVTEAFF

CDR3 length: 12
clone size: .
V gene: TRBV29-1
D gene: TRBD1
J gene: TRBJ2-7
CDR3 DNA: TGCAGCGTTGGGGACAGTACCTACGAGCAGTACTTC
CDR3 protein: CSVGDSTYEQYF

CDR3 length: 14
clone size: .
V gene: TRBV30
D gene: .
J gene: TRBJ2-5
CDR3 DNA: TGTGCCTGGACCGATTGGGGGGACGATTCGGCCCAGTACTTC
CDR3 protein: CAWTDWGDDSAQYF

CDR3 length: 16
clone size: .
V gene: TRBV28
D gene: TRBD2
J gene: TRBJ2-3
CDR3 DNA: TGTGCCAGCAGTTGGGCGGGAGACACGGGCACAGATACGCAGTATTTT
CDR3 protein: CASSWAGDTGTDTQYF

CDR3 length: 15
clone size: few
V gene: TRBV2
D gene: .
J gene: TRBJ1-3
CDR3 DNA: TGTGCCAGCAGTGAAGCGCAGGGCTACCGAAACACCATATATTTT
CDR3 protein: CASSEAQGYRNTIYF

CDR3 length: 14
clone size: .
V gene: TRBV2
D gene: .
J gene: TRBJ1-5
CDR3 DNA: TGTGCCAGCAGTTATACAGGGATTACTCAGCCCCAGCATTTT
CDR3 protein: CASSYTGITQPQHF

CDR3 length: 16
clone size: .
V gene: TRBV10-1
D gene: .
J gene: TRBJ2-3
CDR3 DNA: TGCGCCAGCAGTGAGTCGACACCTCTGGGCACAGATACGCAGTATTTT
CDR3 protein: CASSESTPLGTDTQYF

CDR3 length: 15
clone size: .
V gene: TRBV29-1
D gene: .
J gene: TRBJ2-1
CDR3 DNA: TGCAGCGTTGAAGGCCGCCCGAGCTCCTACAATGAGCAGTTCTTC
CDR3 protein: CSVEGRPSSYNEQFF

CDR3 length: 14
clone size: .
V gene: TRBV27
D gene: .
J gene: TRBJ1-2
CDR3 DNA: TGTGCCAGCAGTAACAGGGTAGCTAACTATGGCTACACCTTC
CDR3 protein: CASSNRVANYGYTF

CDR3 length: 16
clone size: .
V gene: TRBV7-3
D gene: .
J gene: TRBJ1-1
CDR3 DNA: TGTGCCAGCAGCCCGTCTCGAGATACCATGAACACTGAAGCTTTCTTT
CDR3 protein: CASSPSRDTMNTEAFF